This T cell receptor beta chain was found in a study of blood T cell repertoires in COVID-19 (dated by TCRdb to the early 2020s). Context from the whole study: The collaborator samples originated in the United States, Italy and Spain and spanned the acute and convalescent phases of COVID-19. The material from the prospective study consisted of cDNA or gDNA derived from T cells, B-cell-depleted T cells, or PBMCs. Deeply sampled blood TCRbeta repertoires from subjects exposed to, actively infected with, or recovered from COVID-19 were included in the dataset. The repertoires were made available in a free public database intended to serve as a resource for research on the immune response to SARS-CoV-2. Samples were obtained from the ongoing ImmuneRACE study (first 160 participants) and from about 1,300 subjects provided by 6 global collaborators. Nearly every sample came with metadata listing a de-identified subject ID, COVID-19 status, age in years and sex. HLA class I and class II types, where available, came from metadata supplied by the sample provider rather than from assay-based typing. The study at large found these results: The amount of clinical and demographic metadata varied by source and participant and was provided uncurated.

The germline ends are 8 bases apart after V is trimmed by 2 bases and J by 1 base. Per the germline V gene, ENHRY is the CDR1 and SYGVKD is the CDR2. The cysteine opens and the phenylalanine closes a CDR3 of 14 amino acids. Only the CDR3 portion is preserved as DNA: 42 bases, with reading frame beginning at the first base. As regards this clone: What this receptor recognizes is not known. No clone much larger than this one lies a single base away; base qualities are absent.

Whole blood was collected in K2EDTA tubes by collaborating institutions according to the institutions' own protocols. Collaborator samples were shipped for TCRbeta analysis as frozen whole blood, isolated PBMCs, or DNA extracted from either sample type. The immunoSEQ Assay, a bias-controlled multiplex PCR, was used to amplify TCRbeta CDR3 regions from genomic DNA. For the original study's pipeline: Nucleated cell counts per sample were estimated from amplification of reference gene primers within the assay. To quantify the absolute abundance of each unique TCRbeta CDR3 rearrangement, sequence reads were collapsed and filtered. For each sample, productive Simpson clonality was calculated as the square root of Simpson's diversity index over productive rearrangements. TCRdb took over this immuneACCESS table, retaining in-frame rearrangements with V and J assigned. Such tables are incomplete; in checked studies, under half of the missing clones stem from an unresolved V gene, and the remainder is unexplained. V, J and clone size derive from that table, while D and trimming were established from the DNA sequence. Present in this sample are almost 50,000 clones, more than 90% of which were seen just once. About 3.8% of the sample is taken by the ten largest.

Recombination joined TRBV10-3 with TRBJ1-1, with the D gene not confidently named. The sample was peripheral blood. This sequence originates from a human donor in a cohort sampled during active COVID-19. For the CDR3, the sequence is CAISERETNTEAFF. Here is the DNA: TGTGCCATCAGTGAGCGGGAGACGAACACTGAAGCTTTCTTT.